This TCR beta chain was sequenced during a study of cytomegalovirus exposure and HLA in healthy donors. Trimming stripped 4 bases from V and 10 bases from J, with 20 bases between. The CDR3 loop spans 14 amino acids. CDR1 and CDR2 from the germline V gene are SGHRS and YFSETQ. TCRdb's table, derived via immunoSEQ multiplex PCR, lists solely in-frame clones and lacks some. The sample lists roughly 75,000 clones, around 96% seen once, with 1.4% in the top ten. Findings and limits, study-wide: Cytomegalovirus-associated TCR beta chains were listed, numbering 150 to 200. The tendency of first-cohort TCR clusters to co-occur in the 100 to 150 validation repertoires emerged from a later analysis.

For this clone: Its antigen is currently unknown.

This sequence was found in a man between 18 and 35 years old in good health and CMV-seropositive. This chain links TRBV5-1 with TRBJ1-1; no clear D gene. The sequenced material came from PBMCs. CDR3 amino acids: CASSPDQVTLGAFF. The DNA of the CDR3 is TGCGCCAGCAGCCCGGATCAGGTTACCCTTGGAGCTTTCTTT.